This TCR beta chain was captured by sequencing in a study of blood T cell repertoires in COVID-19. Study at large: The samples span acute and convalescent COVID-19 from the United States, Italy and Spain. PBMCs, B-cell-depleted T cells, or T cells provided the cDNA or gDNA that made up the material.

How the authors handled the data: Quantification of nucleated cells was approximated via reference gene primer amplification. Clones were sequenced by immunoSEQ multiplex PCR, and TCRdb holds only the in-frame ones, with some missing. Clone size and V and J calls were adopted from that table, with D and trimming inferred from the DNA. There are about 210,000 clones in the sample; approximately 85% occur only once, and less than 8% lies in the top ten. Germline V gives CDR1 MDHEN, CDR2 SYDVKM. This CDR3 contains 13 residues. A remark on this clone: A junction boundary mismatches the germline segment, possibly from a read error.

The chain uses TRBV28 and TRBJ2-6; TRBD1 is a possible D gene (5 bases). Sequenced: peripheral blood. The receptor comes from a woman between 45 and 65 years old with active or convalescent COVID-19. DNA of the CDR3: TGCTTTGTTGGACAACATGGGGCCAACGTCCTGACTTTC. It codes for CFVGQHGANVLTF.